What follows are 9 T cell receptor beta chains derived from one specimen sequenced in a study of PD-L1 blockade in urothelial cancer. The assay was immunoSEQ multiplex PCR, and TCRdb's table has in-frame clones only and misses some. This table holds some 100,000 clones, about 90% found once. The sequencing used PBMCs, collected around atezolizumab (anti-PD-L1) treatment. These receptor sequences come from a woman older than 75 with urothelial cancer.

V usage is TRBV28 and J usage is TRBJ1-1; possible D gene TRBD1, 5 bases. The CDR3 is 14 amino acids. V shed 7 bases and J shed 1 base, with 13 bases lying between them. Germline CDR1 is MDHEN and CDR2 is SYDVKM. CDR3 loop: CASILTAANTEAFF. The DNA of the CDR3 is TGTGCCAGCATATTGACAGCTGCGAACACTGAAGCTTTCTTT.

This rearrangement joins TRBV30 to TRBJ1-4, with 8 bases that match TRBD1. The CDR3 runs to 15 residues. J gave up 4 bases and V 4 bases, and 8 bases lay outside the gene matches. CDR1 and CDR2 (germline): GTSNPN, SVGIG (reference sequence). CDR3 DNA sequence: TGTGCCTGGACTGGCCCGGGACAGGTTAATGAAAAACTGTTTTTT. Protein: CAWTGPGQVNEKLFF.

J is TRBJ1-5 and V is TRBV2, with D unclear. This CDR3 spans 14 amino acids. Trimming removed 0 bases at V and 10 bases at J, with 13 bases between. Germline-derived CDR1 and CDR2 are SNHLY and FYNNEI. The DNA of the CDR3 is TGTGCCAGCAGTGAAGCGCGGGTCCAGGACCCCCAGCATTTT. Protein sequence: CASSEARVQDPQHF.

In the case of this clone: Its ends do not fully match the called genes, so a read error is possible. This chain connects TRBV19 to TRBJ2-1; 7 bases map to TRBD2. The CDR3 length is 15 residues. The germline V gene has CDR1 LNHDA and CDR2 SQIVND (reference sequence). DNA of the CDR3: TGTGCCAGCAGTAGCGGGTCACCCTCCTACAATGAGCAGTTCTTC. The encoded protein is CASSSGSPSYNEQFF.

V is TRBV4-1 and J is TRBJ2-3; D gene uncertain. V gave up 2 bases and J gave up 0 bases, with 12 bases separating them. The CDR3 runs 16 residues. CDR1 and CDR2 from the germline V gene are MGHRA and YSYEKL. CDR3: CASSQPIHPSTDTQYF. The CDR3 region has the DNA TGCGCCAGCAGCCAACCTATTCACCCTAGCACAGATACGCAGTATTTT.

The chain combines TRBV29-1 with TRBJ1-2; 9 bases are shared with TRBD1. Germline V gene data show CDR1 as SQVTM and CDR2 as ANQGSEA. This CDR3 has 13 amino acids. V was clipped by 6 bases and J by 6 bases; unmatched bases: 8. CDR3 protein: CSVSRDRADGYTF. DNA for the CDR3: TGCAGCGTGAGCCGGGACAGGGCTGATGGCTACACCTTC.

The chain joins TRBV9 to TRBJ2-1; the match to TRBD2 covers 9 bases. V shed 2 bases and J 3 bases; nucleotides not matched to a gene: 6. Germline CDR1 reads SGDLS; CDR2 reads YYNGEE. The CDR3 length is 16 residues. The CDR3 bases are TGTGCCAGCAGCGTGCTTGGCGGGAGGGGCTACAATGAGCAGTTCTTC. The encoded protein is CASSVLGGRGYNEQFF.

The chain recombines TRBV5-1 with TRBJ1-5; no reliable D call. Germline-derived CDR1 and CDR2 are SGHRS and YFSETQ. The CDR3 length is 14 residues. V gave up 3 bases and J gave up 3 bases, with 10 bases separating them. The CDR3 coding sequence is TGCGCCAGCAGCTCGGACGGACTCAATCAGCCCCAGCATTTT. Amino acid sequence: CASSSDGLNQPQHF.

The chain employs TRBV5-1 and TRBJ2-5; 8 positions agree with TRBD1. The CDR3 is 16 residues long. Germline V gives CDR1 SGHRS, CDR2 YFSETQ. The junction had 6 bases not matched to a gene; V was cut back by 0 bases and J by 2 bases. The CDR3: CASSLGQGAVQETQYF. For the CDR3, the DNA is TGCGCCAGCAGCTTGGGGCAGGGGGCCGTTCAAGAGACCCAGTACTTC.